Listed below are T cell receptor beta chains from one sample, sequenced in a study of blood T cell repertoires in COVID-19. Assay: immunoSEQ multiplex PCR; the TCRdb copy retains only in-frame clones and omits some. This sample yields roughly 300,000 clones, of which about 85% are seen a single time; under 6% belongs to the top ten. Specimen: PBMCs or T cells enriched from blood (not recorded which). These TCRs come from a woman aged 25 to 39 who had recovered from COVID-19. Both conserved end residues are part of each CDR3. A D gene is named only where the DNA matches it firmly. The listing skips clone size in some rows; elsewhere it reads once, few, many or a size class.

J gene | D gene | clone size | V gene | CDR3 protein | CDR3 DNA
TRBJ1-4 | TRBD1 | . | TRBV29-1 | CSVNRGLNEKLFF | TGCAGCGTGAACAGGGGGCTTAATGAAAAACTGTTTTTT
TRBJ1-1 | . | . | TRBV27 | CASSLLGGINTEAFF | TGTGCCAGCAGTTTATTGGGCGGGATCAACACTGAAGCTTTCTTT
TRBJ1-1 | TRBD1 | . | TRBV3-1/TRBV3-2 | CASIDRAITEAFF | TGTGCCAGCATTGACAGGGCGATCACTGAAGCTTTCTTT
TRBJ1-1 | TRBD1 | . | TRBV5-1 | CASSGTGGYTEAFF | TGCGCCAGCAGCGGAACAGGGGGGTACACTGAAGCTTTCTTT
TRBJ2-2 | TRBD1 | . | TRBV4-2 | CASSQEGDRDTGELFF | TGTGCCAGCAGCCAAGAGGGGGACAGGGACACCGGGGAGCTGTTTTTT
TRBJ2-1 | TRBD1 | . | TRBV7-9 | CASSLGQGGYHNEQFF | TGTGCCAGCAGCTTGGGACAGGGTGGGTACCACAATGAGCAGTTCTTC
TRBJ2-1 | TRBD2 | . | TRBV18 | CASSPLAGGPHEQFF | TGTGCCAGCTCACCACTAGCGGGGGGGCCCCATGAGCAGTTCTTC
TRBJ1-6 | . | . | TRBV6-5 | CASSYLEGNSPLHF | TGTGCCAGCAGTTACCTCGAGGGCAATTCACCCCTCCACTTT
TRBJ1-2 | . | once | TRBV6-1 | CASSEGLQANYGYTF | TGTGCCAGCAGTGAAGGTCTACAGGCTAACTATGGCTACACCTTC
TRBJ2-1 | TRBD2 | . | TRBV24-1 | CATSRGGSNEQFF | TGTGCCACCAGTCGGGGGGGAAGCAATGAGCAGTTCTTC
TRBJ2-3 | TRBD2 | . | TRBV5-1 | CASSEISGGGDTQYF | TGCGCCAGCAGCGAAATTAGCGGGGGAGGGGATACGCAGTATTTT
TRBJ1-6 | TRBD1 | . | TRBV9 | CASSVTGVQESPLHF | TGTGCCAGCAGCGTGACAGGGGTTCAAGAGTCACCCCTCCACTTT
TRBJ2-7 | . | . | TRBV5-1 | CASSFTGTSPPYEQYF | TGCGCCAGCAGTTTTACCGGGACATCACCGCCCTACGAGCAGTACTTC
TRBJ2-2 | TRBD2 | . | TRBV4-1 | CASSQPSGGANTGELFF | TGCGCCAGCAGCCAACCTAGCGGGGGGGCGAACACCGGGGAGCTGTTTTTT
TRBJ2-3 | TRBD2 | . | TRBV5-1 | CASSLRAGGTDTQYF | TGCGCCAGCAGCTTGAGGGCGGGGGGGACAGATACGCAGTATTTT
TRBJ2-2 | . | . | TRBV4-3 | CASSQDRGAAGGELFF | TGCGCCAGCAGCCAAGATCGTGGGGCGGCTGGCGGGGAGCTGTTTTTT
TRBJ1-6 | TRBD1 | . | TRBV19 | CASSPRLDRGSPLHF | TGTGCCAGTAGCCCCAGATTGGACAGGGGATCACCCCTCCACTTT
TRBJ2-1 | TRBD2 | . | TRBV24-1 | CATSDSRLAGGRDEQFF | TGTGCCACCAGTGATAGCCGGCTAGCGGGGGGCCGAGATGAGCAGTTCTTC
TRBJ1-1 | . | . | TRBV4-2 | CASSQSYRVMTEAFF | TGTGCCAGCAGCCAATCCTACAGGGTAATGACTGAAGCTTTCTTT
TRBJ1-6 | . | few | TRBV9 | CASSVAGVGNSPLHF | TGTGCCAGCAGCGTAGCCGGGGTAGGTAATTCACCCCTCCACTTT
TRBJ1-4 | TRBD1 | . | TRBV5-1 | CASSYRDRGLVGDEKLFF | TGCGCCAGCAGCTACCGGGACAGGGGGCTCGTTGGGGATGAAAAACTGTTTTTT
TRBJ1-2 | TRBD1 | . | TRBV29-1 | CSATGQVDYGYTF | TGCAGCGCAACCGGACAGGTCGACTATGGCTACACCTTC
TRBJ2-2 | . | . | TRBV30 | CAWSVLGGPGANTGELFF | TGTGCCTGGAGTGTACTGGGCGGGCCGGGTGCGAACACCGGGGAGCTGTTTTTT
TRBJ1-5 | . | . | TRBV7-6 | CASSLGAGLDQPQHF | TGTGCCAGCAGCTTGGGTGCAGGGCTTGACCAGCCCCAGCATTTT
TRBJ1-3 | . | . | TRBV9 | CASSVTGGDTIYF | TGTGCCAGCAGCGTCACTGGAGGCGACACCATATATTTT
TRBJ2-2 | . | . | TRBV10-2 | CASTTTRTDGELFF | TGCGCCAGCACCACAACAAGGACAGACGGGGAGCTGTTTTTT
TRBJ2-1 | TRBD2 | . | TRBV30 | CAYRGGLSVNEQFF | TGTGCCTACCGGGGGGGCTTGTCTGTTAATGAGCAGTTCTTC
TRBJ1-2 | . | . | TRBV28 | CASSQDSYGYTF | TGTGCCAGCAGTCAGGACAGCTATGGCTACACCTTC
TRBJ2-2 | . | . | TRBV19 | CASSMQDTNTGELFF | TGTGCCAGTAGTATGCAGGACACGAACACCGGGGAGCTGTTTTTT
TRBJ2-3 | TRBD2 | few | TRBV5-1 | CASSFLAGTSTDTQYF | TGCGCCAGCAGCTTCCTAGCGGGGACTAGCACAGATACGCAGTATTTT
TRBJ1-2 | . | . | TRBV30 | CAWSVQQYYGYTF | TGTGCCTGGAGTGTGCAACAGTACTATGGCTACACCTTC
TRBJ1-2 | . | . | TRBV19 | CASSPDKGAIYGYTF | TGTGCCAGTAGCCCCGACAAAGGGGCTATCTATGGCTACACCTTC
TRBJ2-5 | TRBD1 | once | TRBV5-4 | CASSYGQVGTAPQYF | TGTGCCAGCAGCTATGGACAGGTGGGCACTGCGCCCCAGTACTTC
TRBJ2-7 | TRBD1 | . | TRBV4-1 | CASSSPGQRYEQYF | TGCGCCAGCAGCTCCCCGGGACAGCGTTACGAGCAGTACTTC
TRBJ2-1 | . | . | TRBV30 | CAWSVYPDNEQFF | TGTGCCTGGAGTGTGTATCCCGACAATGAGCAGTTCTTC
TRBJ2-2 | . | . | TRBV3-1/TRBV3-2 | CASSQVGTVGELFF | TGTGCCAGCAGCCAAGTAGGGACTGTCGGGGAGCTGTTTTTT
TRBJ1-5 | TRBD1 | once | TRBV7-3 | CASSAGTGVNQPQHF | TGTGCCAGCAGCGCCGGGACAGGGGTCAATCAGCCCCAGCATTTT
TRBJ1-1 | . | . | TRBV30 | CAWSVLRNTEAFF | TGTGCCTGGAGTGTACTTAGGAACACTGAAGCTTTCTTT
TRBJ1-1 | . | . | TRBV19 | CASSIFHTSEAEAFF | TGTGCCAGTAGTATCTTTCACACCTCGGAGGCTGAAGCTTTCTTT
TRBJ1-2 | . | . | TRBV27 | CASSPGLGANYGYTF | TGTGCCAGCAGCCCGGGACTGGGAGCTAACTATGGCTACACCTTC
TRBJ1-6 | TRBD1 | . | TRBV30 | CAWSGDRGSPLHF | TGTGCCTGGAGTGGGGACAGGGGTTCACCCCTCCACTTT
TRBJ1-1 | . | . | TRBV11-2 | CASSLVSGNTEAFF | TGTGCCAGCAGCTTAGTATCAGGGAACACTGAAGCTTTCTTT
TRBJ1-2 | . | once | TRBV7-2 | CASSFPRQPSDDNYGYTF | TGTGCCAGCAGCTTCCCAAGACAGCCTTCAGATGATAACTATGGCTACACCTTC
TRBJ2-2 | TRBD1 | . | TRBV7-7 | CASSLVGQVNTGELFF | TGTGCTAGCAGCTTGGTGGGACAGGTGAACACCGGGGAGCTGTTTTTT
TRBJ1-6 | TRBD1 | . | TRBV14 | CASSHRGLTGDSPLHF | TGTGCCAGCAGCCACCGTGGACTTACAGGGGATTCACCCCTCCACTTT
TRBJ1-1 | TRBD1 | . | TRBV19 | CASSSRTGGSEAFF | TGTGCCAGTAGTTCCAGGACAGGGGGATCTGAAGCTTTCTTT
TRBJ2-7 | . | . | TRBV28 | CASSPTRGPRYEQYF | TGTGCCAGCAGTCCTACGCGGGGCCCCCGCTACGAGCAGTACTTC
TRBJ1-3 | . | . | TRBV19 | CATTDWYSGNTIYF | TGTGCCACCACGGACTGGTACTCTGGAAACACCATATATTTT
TRBJ1-5 | . | . | TRBV9 | CASSVDGRVDQPQHF | TGTGCCAGCAGCGTAGATGGCAGGGTTGACCAGCCCCAGCATTTT
TRBJ1-2 | TRBD1 | . | TRBV6-5 | CASRPGQGWYGYTF | TGTGCCAGCAGACCCGGACAGGGCTGGTATGGCTACACCTTC
TRBJ2-3 | . | . | TRBV2 | CASSDQGRDTQYF | TGTGCCAGCAGTGATCAGGGGAGAGATACGCAGTATTTT
TRBJ1-6 | TRBD1 | . | TRBV5-1 | CASSMGQGDSPLHF | TGCGCCAGCAGCATGGGACAGGGGGATTCACCCCTCCACTTT
TRBJ1-4 | . | . | TRBV11-2 | CASSLDRGPSEKLFF | TGTGCCAGCAGCTTAGACAGGGGCCCTTCGGAAAAACTGTTTTTT